This T cell receptor (beta chain) was sequenced during a study of T cell responses to AZD1222 COVID-19 vaccine. Note on this clone: Its matching antigen is unknown.

CDR1 is MRHNA, CDR2 SNTAGT, per germline. This CDR3 contains 18 residues. V dropped 1 base and J dropped 3 bases, with 18 bases sitting between them. Assay used: immunoSEQ multiplex PCR; TCRdb lists only in-frame clones, some missing. In the table there are over 100,000 clones, about four fifths of which are singletons. Study outcomes and limitations: Distributed over spike, vaccine-associated CD4 TCRs predominated at 160-218 and 743-854. In a largely white British group with more females than males, clonal diversity was possibly underestimated.

The J gene is TRBJ2-2, the V gene TRBV6-4; D perhaps matches TRBD2 (6 bases). The material was peripheral blood, obtained on day 0 of AZD1222 vaccination. This receptor was taken from an adult in good health. CDR3 sequence reads: CASSDFWVGGADTGELFF. CDR3 in DNA: TGTGCCAGCAGTGACTTTTGGGTCGGAGGGGCCGACACCGGGGAGCTGTTTTTT.